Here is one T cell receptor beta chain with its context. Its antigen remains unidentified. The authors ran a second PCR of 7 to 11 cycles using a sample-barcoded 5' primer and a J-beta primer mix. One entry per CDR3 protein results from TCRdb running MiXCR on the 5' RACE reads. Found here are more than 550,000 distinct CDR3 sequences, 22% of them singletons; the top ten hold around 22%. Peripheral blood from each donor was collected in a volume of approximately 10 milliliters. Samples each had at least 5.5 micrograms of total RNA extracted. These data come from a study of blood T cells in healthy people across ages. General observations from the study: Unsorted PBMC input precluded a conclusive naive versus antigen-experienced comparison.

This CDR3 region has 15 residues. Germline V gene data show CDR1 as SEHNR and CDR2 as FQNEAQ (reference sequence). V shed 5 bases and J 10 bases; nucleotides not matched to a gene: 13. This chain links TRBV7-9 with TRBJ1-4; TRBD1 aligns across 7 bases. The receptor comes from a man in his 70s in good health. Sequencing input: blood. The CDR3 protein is CASSAMTGRFGKLFF. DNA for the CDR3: TGTGCCAGCAGCGCGATGACAGGGAGGTTCGGAAAACTGTTTTTT.